The 17 T cell receptor beta chains presented below share a single source sample, sequenced in a study of lymphopenia after photon versus proton radiotherapy. This table comes from immunoSEQ multiplex PCR, and its TCRdb copy is limited to in-frame clones, with some not included. The sample records 60,000 to 75,000 clones, 87% being singletons. The specimen was peripheral blood, collected from a patient treated with proton-based radiotherapy. The source of these receptors is a man older than 75 with esophageal cancer.

This chain links TRBV27 with TRBJ2-6; D unclear. Germline V gives CDR1 MNHEY, CDR2 SMNVEV (reference sequence). Trimming removed 1 base from V and 4 bases from J, with 2 bases in between. The CDR3 sequence is 13 residues long. CDR3 DNA: TGTGCCAGCAGTTTATGGGGGGCCAACGTCCTGACTTTC. This sequence encodes CASSLWGANVLTF.

The chain carries TRBV2 and TRBJ1-1; unclear D gene. V was pared by 9 bases and J by 1 base, with 9 bases between. Germline V gene lookup returns CDR1 SNHLY and CDR2 FYNNEI. The CDR3 loop spans 12 amino acids. The chain's CDR3 is CARGRGNTEAFF. The CDR3 coding sequence is TGTGCCAGAGGACGGGGGAACACTGAAGCTTTCTTT.

This chain uses TRBV7-2 with TRBJ2-7; a weak D match, TRBD1 (6 bases). V lost 5 bases to trimming and J lost 11 bases, with 19 bases between them. Germline-derived CDR1 and CDR2 are SGHTA and FQGNSA. This CDR3 spans 13 amino acids. The CDR3 sequence is CASSQNTGQPEYF. CDR3 nucleotides: TGTGCCAGCAGCCAAAACACCGGACAGCCTGAGTACTTC.

The chain has TRBV5-4 and TRBJ1-3; maybe TRBD1 (5 bases). Germline CDR1 reads SGHNT; CDR2 reads YYREEE (reference sequence). V was pared by 1 base and J by 4 bases, with 9 bases between. This CDR3 is 14 amino acids long. Here the CDR3 DNA reads TGTGCCAGCAGCTTGCAAGGGACCGGAAACACCATATATTTT. Translated: CASSLQGTGNTIYF.

About this clone: Other DNA sequences of this sample code for an identical CDR3. V and J are TRBV7-2 and TRBJ2-7; TRBD1 might be the D (6 bases). Trimming shortened V by 5 bases and J by 3 bases, and 11 bases separated the two germline ends. The CDR3 totals 13 residues. CDR1 and CDR2 (germline): SGHTA, FQGNSA. CDR3 DNA sequence: TGTGCCAGCAGCCAAGGACAGAGCTACGAGCAGTACTTC. Its translation is CASSQGQSYEQYF.

This clone came up a few times. This sequence joins TRBV19 and TRBJ2-6; a possible D gene is TRBD2 (6 bases). Trimming pared 6 bases from V and 4 bases from J, leaving 19 bases between. CDR1 and CDR2 (germline): LNHDA, SQIVND (reference sequence). The CDR3 covers 17 residues. The CDR3 sequence: CASSKTAGFAGANVLTF. The CDR3 DNA reads as TGTGCCAGTAGCAAAACTGCGGGGTTCGCAGGGGCCAACGTCCTGACTTTC. The whole variable domain, filled in from reference TRBV19 and TRBJ2-6, reads DGGITQSPKYLFRKEGQNVTLSCEQNLNHDAMYWYRQDPGQGLRLIYYSQIVNDFQKGDIAEGYSVSREKKESFPLTVTSAQKNPTAFYLCASSKTAGFAGANVLTFGAGSRLTVL.

This rearrangement joins TRBV5-6 to TRBJ2-7, with D possibly TRBD1 on 5 matching bases. Germline-derived CDR1 and CDR2 are SGHDT and YYEEEE. With 4 bases removed from V and 5 bases from J, the gap between germline ends came to 19 bases. This CDR3 is 15 amino acids long. The CDR3: CASSHFWGESHEQYF. The CDR3 bases are TGTGCCAGCAGCCACTTCTGGGGCGAAAGCCACGAGCAGTACTTC.

This chain connects TRBV27 to TRBJ1-4; D not certain. Trimming took 9 bases from V and 5 from J, leaving 19 bases between them. Germline lookup yields CDR1 MNHEY and CDR2 SMNVEV (reference sequence). CDR3 length equals 15 residues. This CDR3 reads CARTQHIAHNEKLFF. CDR3 DNA: TGTGCCAGAACCCAACACATTGCCCACAATGAAAAACTGTTTTTT.

This clone has only one observation. The rearrangement links TRBV10-3 to TRBJ2-5, with 7 bases lining up with TRBD1. The CDR3 contains 17 residues. Germline V CDR1 and CDR2: ENHRY, SYGVKD. Unmatched junction bases numbered 10, after V lost 2 bases and J lost 1 base. The CDR3 sequence is CAISEGRGLSFQETQYF. CDR3 DNA sequence: TGTGCCATCAGTGAGGGAAGGGGGCTATCCTTCCAAGAGACCCAGTACTTC.

V is TRBV6-5 and J is TRBJ2-5; TRBD1 matches at 8 bases. Germline CDR1 and CDR2: MNHEY and SVGAGI. Trimming removed 0 bases from V and 4 bases from J; junction bases left unmatched: 7. The CDR3 has 16 residues. CDR3 bases: TGTGCCAGCAGTTACTCGGGCAGGGGGCTTGGAGAGACCCAGTACTTC. Its translation: CASSYSGRGLGETQYF.

This chain connects TRBV9 to TRBJ2-3; D is tentatively TRBD1 or TRBD2 (5 bases each). The CDR3 runs 16 residues. CDR1 is SGDLS, CDR2 YYNGEE, per germline. Trimming took off 0 bases at V and 2 bases at J, with 13 bases between the two ends. CDR3: CASSVEPGPPTDTQYF. For the CDR3, the DNA is TGTGCCAGCAGCGTAGAGCCGGGGCCCCCCACAGATACGCAGTATTTT.

The DNA for the CDR3 is TGCGCCAGCAGCTTGTACAGTCAAACGAACACTGAAGCTTTCTTT. Its translation: CASSLYSQTNTEAFF. The rearrangement links TRBV5-1 to TRBJ1-1; D call uncertain. The V and J ends lost 1 base and 1 base respectively, with 11 bases between them. The CDR3 is 15 residues long. The germline V gene has CDR1 SGHRS and CDR2 YFSETQ.

This chain joins TRBV6-1 and TRBJ2-7; no definite D call. Trimming removed 2 bases at V and 1 base at J, with 0 bases between. There are 11 residues in the CDR3. Germline values: CDR1 MNHNS, CDR2 SASEGT. CDR3 sequence: CASSESYEQYF. The DNA of the CDR3 is TGTGCCAGCAGTGAATCCTACGAGCAGTACTTC.

The V gene is TRBV11-2, the J gene TRBJ2-1; a possible D gene is TRBD2 (5 bases). CDR1 and CDR2 (germline): SGHAT, FQNNGV. V lost 5 bases and J lost 4, with 12 bases in between. This CDR3 is 14 amino acids long. The chain's CDR3 is CASSNRGLYNEQFF. The CDR3 region has the DNA TGTGCCAGCAGCAACCGGGGTTTGTACAATGAGCAGTTCTTC.

This chain connects TRBV5-1 to TRBJ1-1; D might be TRBD1 (6 bases). The V end lost 3 bases, the J end lost 1 base, and 19 bases lay between the germline ends. CDR1 SGHRS and CDR2 YFSETQ come from the germline V gene. This CDR3 contains 17 residues. DNA of the CDR3: TGCGCCAGCAGCTGGGGGATGGACAGACAAAAGAACACTGAAGCTTTCTTT. Translated: CASSWGMDRQKNTEAFF.

This chain connects TRBV18 to TRBJ2-7; 9 positions agree with TRBD1. CDR1 is KGHSH and CDR2 is LQKENI in the germline V gene. J gave up 4 bases and V 10 bases, and 5 bases lay outside the gene matches. The CDR3 covers 12 residues. The CDR3, as DNA: TGTGCCACTCGACAGGGGGAATACGAGCAGTACTTC. Amino acid sequence: CATRQGEYEQYF.

The chain joins TRBV25-1 to TRBJ1-3, with unresolved D. The CDR3 is 17 residues long. Germline V gene data show CDR1 as MGHDK and CDR2 as SYGVNS. V was cut by 8 bases and J by 0 bases, with 20 bases left in between. The CDR3: CASPARWEGASGNTIYF. DNA for the CDR3: TGTGCCAGCCCCGCCAGGTGGGAGGGAGCCTCTGGAAACACCATATATTTT. Based on the CDR3 plus reference TRBV25-1 and TRBJ1-3, the full variable domain is EADIYQTPRYLVIGTGKKITLECSQTMGHDKMYWYQQDPGMELHLIHYSYGVNSTEKGDLSSESTVSRIRTEHFPLTLESARPSHTSQYLCASPARWEGASGNTIYFGEGSWLTVV.